These 20 T cell receptor beta chains were all obtained from the same sample, sequenced in a study of blood T cell repertoires in COVID-19. Measured with immunoSEQ multiplex PCR; TCRdb has only the in-frame clones, and not every one. The table includes nearly 250,000 clones, 65% to 90% detected once. Sequenced material: PBMCs or T cells enriched from blood (not recorded which). The source of these receptors is a woman aged 45-65 years with acute COVID-19.

The chain couples TRBV5-1 to TRBJ1-2; D uncertain. Germline lookup yields CDR1 SGHRS and CDR2 YFSETQ. V lost 0 bases and J lost 6, with 12 bases in between. CDR3 size: 14 residues. The DNA for the CDR3 is TGCGCCAGCAGCTTGGGACCGGGTTTTGATGGCTACACCTTC. Its protein product is CASSLGPGFDGYTF. The full variable domain, its missing parts supplied by reference TRBV5-1 and TRBJ1-2, is KAGVTQTPRYLIKTRGQQVTLSCSPISGHRSVSWYQQTPGQGLQFLFEYFSETQRNKGNFPGRFSGRQFSNSRSEMNVSTLELGDSALYLCASSLGPGFDGYTFGSGTRLTVV.

The J gene is TRBJ2-3, the V gene TRBV11-3; TRBD2 matches at 10 bases. Germline V lookup: CDR1 SGHNT, CDR2 YENEEA. The CDR3 length is 15 residues. V dropped 2 bases and J dropped 1; count of bases not matched to a gene: 0. This chain's CDR3 is CASSLTSGGTDTQYF. CDR3 nucleotide sequence: TGTGCCAGCAGCTTAACTAGCGGGGGCACAGATACGCAGTATTTT.

The chain recombines TRBV6-1 with TRBJ2-3, with 8 nucleotides matching TRBD2. This CDR3 is 18 amino acids long. Unmatched junction bases numbered 13, after V lost 4 bases and J lost 1 base. Looked up from germline, CDR1 is MNHNS and CDR2 is SASEGT. CDR3 nucleotides: TGTGCCAGCAGTGTTGGGACTAGGCCTACTACGGGCACAGATACGCAGTATTTT. This codes for CASSVGTRPTTGTDTQYF.

The chain has TRBV16 and TRBJ2-1, with D possibly being TRBD2 (5 bases). V shed 2 bases and J shed 0 bases, with 11 bases lying between them. Germline V gives CDR1 KGHSY, CDR2 FQNENV. This CDR3 spans 16 amino acids. This chain's CDR3 is CASSQITGSSYNEQFF. The CDR3 DNA reads TGTGCCAGCAGCCAAATTACGGGGAGCTCCTACAATGAGCAGTTCTTC. Based on the CDR3 plus reference TRBV16 and TRBJ2-1, the full variable domain is GEEVAQTPKHLVRGEGQKAKLYCAPIKGHSYVFWYQQVLKNEFKFLISFQNENVFDETGMPKERFSAKCLPNSPCSLEIQATKLEDSAVYFCASSQITGSSYNEQFFGPGTRLTVL.

This chain uses TRBV9 with TRBJ2-1, with 9 bases matching TRBD2. Germline assignment: CDR1 SGDLS and CDR2 YYNGEE. Trimming took 0 bases from V and 5 from J; bases not matched to a gene: 6. The CDR3 has 16 amino acids. This chain's CDR3 is CASSVGGSGGHNEQFF. DNA of the CDR3: TGTGCCAGCAGCGTAGGGGGTAGCGGGGGTCACAATGAGCAGTTCTTC.

This clone was observed a few times. The chain couples TRBV7-2 to TRBJ1-5, with no clear D. The CDR3 length is 14 residues. The germline V and J ends were trimmed by 5 bases and 5 bases, with 13 bases remaining between them. CDR1 SGHTA and CDR2 FQGNSA come from the germline V gene. CDR3 nucleotide sequence: TGTGCCAGCAGCCAGGCGGGTGGCGATCAGCCCCAGCATTTT. Translated: CASSQAGGDQPQHF.

V and J are TRBV7-3 and TRBJ2-7, with D possibly TRBD2 on 6 matching bases. V was cut by 5 bases and J by 5 bases, with 16 bases left in between. In germline, CDR1 is SGHTA, CDR2 FQGTGA. CDR3 length: 14 amino acids. CDR3 protein: CASSAGLRGDEQYF. The CDR3 region has the DNA TGTGCCAGCAGCGCGGGACTCCGCGGGGACGAGCAGTACTTC.

The chain is built from TRBV3-1 (or the pseudogene TRBV3-2) and TRBJ1-2; possible D gene TRBD1, 6 bases. The V gene lost 2 bases and the J gene lost 0 bases, with 7 bases spanning the gap. The CDR3 sequence is 14 residues long. Germline CDR1 reads LGHDT; CDR2 reads YNNKEL (reference sequence). CDR3: CASSQPGANYGYTF. The DNA for the CDR3 is TGTGCCAGCAGCCAACCAGGGGCTAACTATGGCTACACCTTC.

The J gene is TRBJ2-1, the V gene TRBV3-1 (or the pseudogene TRBV3-2); 13 bases line up with TRBD2. This CDR3 is built from 22 residues. Looked up from germline, CDR1 is LGHDT and CDR2 is YNNKEL (reference sequence). Trimming removed 2 bases from V and 0 bases from J; junction bases left unmatched: 16. The CDR3 sequence: CASSQPLRLAGGPYRSYNEQFF. CDR3 nucleotides: TGTGCCAGCAGCCAACCTCTGCGACTAGCGGGGGGCCCCTACCGCTCCTACAATGAGCAGTTCTTC.

This clone has just one count. This chain uses TRBV7-6 with TRBJ2-7; no clear D gene. The CDR3 has 13 amino acids. Germline V CDR1 and CDR2: SGHVS, FNYEAQ. The V and J ends lost 1 base and 7 bases respectively, with 11 bases between them. In DNA, the CDR3 is TGTGCCAGCAGCTTAGAAGATACGGGTGAGCAGTACTTC. Translation gives CASSLEDTGEQYF.

Here the CDR3 DNA reads TGCGCCAGCAGCTGGGGGACTAGCGCGGATCGTTCCTACGAGCAGTACTTC. Amino acid sequence: CASSWGTSADRSYEQYF. This chain links TRBV5-1 with TRBJ2-7; 10 bases match TRBD2. The V gene's germline CDR1 is SGHRS and CDR2 YFSETQ. Trimming took 3 bases from V and 1 from J; bases not matched to a gene: 10. CDR3 length: 17 residues.

The V gene is TRBV11-2, the J gene TRBJ2-1, with TRBD2 identical over 9 bases. This CDR3 comprises 17 residues. Germline V gene data show CDR1 as SGHAT and CDR2 as FQNNGV. V was pared by 5 bases and J by 7 bases, with 15 bases of the junction left unmatched. As DNA, the CDR3 is TGTGCCAGCAGCCCTCTTTCTGGCGGGGGGGCGAGAAATGAGCAGTTCTTC. Amino acid sequence: CASSPLSGGGARNEQFF.

This sequence joins TRBV9 and TRBJ2-4, with 8 positions matching TRBD2. Looked up from germline, CDR1 is SGDLS and CDR2 is YYNGEE. This CDR3 comprises 17 residues. The junction had 10 bases not matched to a gene; V was cut back by 4 bases and J by 1 base. The CDR3 region has the DNA TGTGCCAGCAGCTCGGGAGGGGTCGGCGGGGCCAAAAACATTCAGTACTTC. This translates into CASSSGGVGGAKNIQYF.

Note on this clone: The junction and the germline gene differ at one end; a read error may be behind it. V usage is TRBV4-1 and J usage is TRBJ1-2, with unresolved D. The CDR3 spans 11 residues. Germline CDR1 MGHRA, CDR2 YSYEKL. CDR3 sequence: CASSHIPRDHF. The CDR3 nucleotides are TGCGCCAGCAGCCATATCCCCCGGGATCACTTC.

The chain couples TRBV5-1 to TRBJ1-2; D remains unclear. CDR1 is SGHRS, CDR2 YFSETQ, per germline. Trimming left V 1 base short and J 0 bases short, with 7 bases between. The CDR3 sequence is 14 residues long. The CDR3 loop reads CASSLPETNYGYTF. DNA for the CDR3: TGCGCCAGCAGCTTGCCGGAGACTAACTATGGCTACACCTTC.

V gene TRBV7-9 combines with J gene TRBJ1-6; D might be TRBD1 (6 bases). The V end was cut by 5 bases, the J end by 13 bases, with 15 bases between. The CDR3 is 13 residues long. Germline values: CDR1 SEHNR, CDR2 FQNEAQ (reference sequence). Here the CDR3 DNA reads TGTGCCAGCAGCCAAGAAGGGGGATTCCCCCTCCACTTT. As protein: CASSQEGGFPLHF. Looking up the rest from reference TRBV7-9 and TRBJ1-6 gives the full variable domain: DTGVSQNPRHKITKRGQNVTFRCDPISEHNRLYWYRQTLGQGPEFLTYFQNEAQLEKSRLLSDRFSAERPKGSFSTLEIQRTEQGDSAMYLCASSQEGGFPLHFGNGTRLTVT.

The chain is built from TRBV14 and TRBJ1-1; 10 bases match TRBD1. CDR1 is SGHDN and CDR2 is FVKESK in the germline V gene. The CDR3 is 15 amino acids. V was pared by 4 bases and J by 4 bases, with 6 bases of the junction left unmatched. This chain's CDR3 is CASSRRTGGGTEAFF. The CDR3 nucleotides are TGTGCCAGCAGCCGGAGGACAGGGGGGGGCACTGAAGCTTTCTTT.

In this sample, this clone turned up a few times. V and J are TRBV13 and TRBJ1-1; 7 nucleotides match TRBD1. This CDR3 region has 16 residues. Looked up from germline, CDR1 is PRHDT and CDR2 is FYEKMQ (reference sequence). V trimming: 1 base; J trimming: 6 bases; junction bases outside the gene matches: 11. CDR3 nucleotides: TGTGCCAGCAGCTTAGAGAGACAGGGTGGGGCGGCTGAAGCTTTCTTT. Translation gives CASSLERQGGAAEAFF.

This clone was picked up one time. V usage is TRBV13 and J usage is TRBJ2-3, with 9 bases lining up with TRBD2. The V gene's germline CDR1 is PRHDT and CDR2 FYEKMQ (reference sequence). The CDR3 has 16 residues. V was clipped by 4 bases and J by 5 bases; unmatched bases: 10. CDR3 DNA: TGTGCCAGCAGCTCCCTGGAGCGGGGGGCTGAAGATACGCAGTATTTT. It encodes CASSSLERGAEDTQYF.

This CDR3 is CAWRTGATYGYTF. CDR3 sequence (DNA): TGTGCCTGGAGAACAGGGGCCACCTATGGCTACACCTTC. The rearrangement uses TRBV30 and TRBJ1-2; 7 bases line up with TRBD1. V lost 3 bases to trimming and J lost 4 bases; unmatched junction nucleotides: 5. This CDR3 has 13 residues. CDR1 is GTSNPN and CDR2 is SVGIG in the germline V gene (reference sequence). The whole variable domain, remainder taken from reference TRBV30 and TRBJ1-2, is SQTIHQWPATLVQPVGSPLSLECTVEGTSNPNLYWYRQAAGRGLQLLFYSVGIGQISSEVPQNLSASRPQDRQFILSSKKLLLSDSGFYLCAWRTGATYGYTFGSGTRLTVV.